This T cell receptor beta chain emerged from a study of long-term antiretroviral therapy in people with HIV. Study findings and constraints: Pre-ART-expanded clones dominated the repertoire at all time points. Blood dates from 2004 to 2017, possibly under older ART regimens.

The V and J ends lost 6 bases and 5 bases respectively, with 7 bases between them. CDR1 LNHDA and CDR2 SQIVND come from the germline V gene (reference sequence). The CDR3 has 11 residues. Researchers ran immunoSEQ v3.0 at survey level. Some clones are missing from TCRdb's copy, which holds only in-frame ones; the method was immunoSEQ multiplex PCR. The repertoire holds tens of thousands of clones, about nine tenths seen once, with 4% to 4.5% in the top ten. Every donor had one or more pre-ART and two or more post-ART PBMC samples. All participants with HIV were treated in the United States. About this clone itself: Its specificity is unknown.

This sequence originates from a woman aged 40 to 50 with HIV. The V call is TRBV19, the J call TRBJ1-2, with D possibly TRBD1 on 5 matching bases. The sample consisted of unsorted PBMCs, taken more than 5 years after starting antiretroviral therapy. The CDR3 loop is CASRSGYGYTF. Written as DNA, the CDR3 is TGTGCCAGTAGGTCAGGGTATGGCTACACCTTC.